This section outlines one T cell receptor (beta chain) sequence together with its context. This specimen comes from a study of CD8+CD57+ T cells in acquired aplastic anemia. Study information: The sorted CD4+ and CD8+ cells yielded an average roughly 3 ug of DNA. Approximately 11 million reads were obtained on average for healthy donor CD4+ cells.

The TCR beta profiling, which covered VDJ combination and CDR3 sequence, was carried out using genomic DNA as the template. A single record per CDR3 protein comes from TCRdb applying MiXCR to the reads. The data contain about 160,000 distinct CDR3 sequences, roughly 45% of them singletons. The sample taken for sequencing was sorted CD4+, CD8+, or CD8+CD57+ T cells (not recorded which) from PBMCs. The clonotype was recovered from a human donor in good health.

CDR3 sequence: CASSLDRIVEAFF. As DNA, the CDR3 is TGTGCCAGCAGCTTAGACAGAATCGTTGAAGCTTTCTTT. The V gene is TRBV7-8, the J gene TRBJ1-1; D gene ambiguous. The CDR3 runs 13 residues. Germline-derived CDR1 and CDR2 are SGHVS and FQNEAQ. Trimming cost V 1 base and J 7 bases, with 10 bases left between them.